This T cell receptor (beta chain) appears in the sequencing data of a study of patients and donors after allogeneic stem cell transplantation. V was pared by 6 bases and J by 4 bases, with 14 bases between. The CDR3 sequence is 14 residues long. Using its own MiXCR run on the RT-PCR reads, TCRdb lists one record per CDR3 protein. The sample holds 400,000 to 450,000 distinct CDR3 sequences, under 20% seen once. This TCR came from a human donor who was either an allogeneic HSCT recipient or a stem cell or donor lymphocyte infusion donor (not recorded which). It is not recorded whose cells these are; they may come from a transplant donor. The sequenced material came from blood, either unsorted or a sorted T cell fraction (not recorded which). This chain connects TRBV12-3 or TRBV12-4 to TRBJ2-3, with D possibly being TRBD1 (5 bases). In nucleotides, the CDR3 is TGTGCCAGCAGAGGGGCCATGGTGCCAGATACGCAGTATTTT. Translated, it gives CASRGAMVPDTQYF.